The 11 T cell receptor beta chains below come from one sample, sequenced in a study of low-dose radiotherapy and immunotherapy resistance in tumors. Stated time point: after trial treatment. Treatment meaning: LDRT plus nivolumab, ipilimumab, low-dose cyclophosphamide and aspirin (RACIN trial). Primers used for first-strand cDNA, a TRAV- and TRBV-specific set, covered both alpha and beta chains. PCR amplification of the TCRs was performed with Phusion for 20 PCR cycles, and it relied on a constant-region primer together with a V-primer adapter. TCRdb reprocessed the reads with MiXCR, giving one entry per CDR3 protein. The data hold roughly 100,000 distinct CDR3 sequences, with 20% to 25% observed a single time. The specimen was PBMCs, collected after low-dose radiotherapy plus immunotherapy. These receptors all stem from a female donor with ovarian cancer.

This clonotype was observed a few times. The chain couples TRBV5-6 to TRBJ1-2; D is unresolved. The CDR3 length is 13 residues. Germline values: CDR1 SGHDT, CDR2 YYEEEE. Trimming pared 3 bases from V and 6 bases from J, leaving 12 bases between. CDR3: CASSSRPGDGYTF. CDR3 DNA sequence: TGTGCCAGCAGCTCCCGACCCGGGGATGGCTACACCTTC.

The sample holds many counts of this clonotype. V gene TRBV29-1 combines with J gene TRBJ2-1; D possibly corresponds to TRBD1 (5 bases). The CDR3 has 13 residues. Trimming took 4 bases from V and 4 from J, leaving 11 bases between them. The germline gives CDR1 SQVTM, CDR2 ANQGSEA. CDR3 amino acids: CSVGQGWYNEQFF. The CDR3 region has the DNA TGCAGCGTTGGTCAGGGCTGGTACAATGAGCAGTTCTTC.

This clonotype was detected ten times or more. The chain's CDR3 is CSASVSGRRETQYF. For the CDR3, the DNA is TGCAGTGCTAGTGTCAGCGGGAGGCGGGAGACCCAGTACTTC. The J gene is TRBJ2-5, the V gene TRBV20-1; 9 bases align to TRBD2. CDR3 length: 14 residues. The V gene's germline CDR1 is DFQATT and CDR2 SNEGSKA (reference sequence). The trim removed 3 bases at V and 5 bases at J, leaving 7 bases unmatched.

At least ten counts were recorded for this clonotype. The chain recombines TRBV30 with TRBJ1-3; 8 nucleotides align to TRBD1. Germline loops: CDR1 GTSNPN, CDR2 SVGIG (reference sequence). V shed 5 bases and J 4 bases; nucleotides not matched to a gene: 13. There are 16 residues in the CDR3. The CDR3 coding sequence is TGTGCCTGGCGATACCGGGACAGGAGATTCGGAAACACCATATATTTT. Amino acid sequence: CAWRYRDRRFGNTIYF.

Remarks on this clonotype: Because the CDR3's place on the DNA is in doubt, the DNA is left out and the CDR3 is given as listed by TCRdb. This sequence joins TRBV9 and TRBJ2-3; the listed D gene, TRBD1, was not tested against the DNA. Looked up from germline, CDR1 is SGDLS and CDR2 is YYNGEE. The CDR3 region is 20 residues in length, termini included. The CDR3 is CASSIYLCSVVRESTDTQYF.

This clonotype was detected ten times or more. The V gene is TRBV7-2, the J gene TRBJ2-1; D perhaps matches TRBD1 (7 bases). The CDR3 is 14 amino acids. V lost 5 bases to trimming and J lost 8 bases, with 16 bases between them. Germline CDR1 SGHTA, CDR2 FQGNSA. CDR3 amino acids: CASSPQGGRDEQFF. In DNA, the CDR3 is TGTGCCAGCAGCCCGCAGGGGGGACGGGATGAGCAGTTCTTC.

This clonotype was picked up many times. V and J are TRBV18 and TRBJ2-1, with TRBD2 identical over 11 bases. CDR1 KGHSH and CDR2 LQKENI come from the germline V gene. The V and J ends lost 2 bases and 2 bases, in that order; junction bases with no gene match: 2. The CDR3 runs 16 residues. CDR3 sequence reads: CASSPTSGGTYNEQFF. The CDR3 coding sequence is TGTGCCAGCTCACCAACTAGCGGGGGAACCTACAATGAGCAGTTCTTC.

There are many counts of this clonotype. This chain joins TRBV9 and TRBJ2-5; D is unresolved. Germline V gives CDR1 SGDLS, CDR2 YYNGEE. V was cut by 0 bases and J by 3 bases, with 3 bases left in between. The CDR3 is 12 residues long. DNA of the CDR3: TGTGCCAGCAGCGTAGCGGAAGAGACCCAGTACTTC. Protein sequence: CASSVAEETQYF.

This clonotype was counted ten times or more. The CDR3 loop reads CASSHPQEAYGYTF. The CDR3 DNA reads TGTGCCAGCAGCCACCCACAGGAAGCCTATGGCTACACCTTC. The chain employs TRBV4-2 and TRBJ1-2; tentative D call: TRBD1 (5 bases). The V end was cut by 3 bases, the J end by 4 bases, with 12 bases between. The CDR3 runs 14 residues. Per germline, CDR1 LGHNA and CDR2 YNFKEQ.

This clonotype appeared many times. The chain combines TRBV30 with TRBJ2-2; no clear D. Trimming removed 4 bases at V and 2 bases at J, with 14 bases between. Germline CDR1 GTSNPN, CDR2 SVGIG (reference sequence). The length of the CDR3 is 15 residues. CDR3 loop: CAWKIEQINTGELFF. In nucleotides, the CDR3 is TGTGCCTGGAAAATTGAACAAATTAACACCGGGGAGCTGTTTTTT. The variable domain in full, completed from reference TRBV30 and TRBJ2-2, reads SQTIHQWPATLVQPVGSPLSLECTVEGTSNPNLYWYRQAAGRGLQLLFYSVGIGQISSEVPQNLSASRPQDRQFILSSKKLLLSDSGFYLCAWKIEQINTGELFFGEGSRLTVL.

This clonotype was found many times. This chain connects TRBV30 to TRBJ1-4; D is unresolved. The CDR3 loop spans 13 amino acids. Germline CDR1 GTSNPN, CDR2 SVGIG (reference sequence). Trimming left V 0 bases short and J 7 bases short, with 9 bases between. Here the CDR3 reads CAWSVSRFEKLFF. DNA of the CDR3: TGTGCCTGGAGTGTGAGTCGGTTTGAAAAACTGTTTTTT.